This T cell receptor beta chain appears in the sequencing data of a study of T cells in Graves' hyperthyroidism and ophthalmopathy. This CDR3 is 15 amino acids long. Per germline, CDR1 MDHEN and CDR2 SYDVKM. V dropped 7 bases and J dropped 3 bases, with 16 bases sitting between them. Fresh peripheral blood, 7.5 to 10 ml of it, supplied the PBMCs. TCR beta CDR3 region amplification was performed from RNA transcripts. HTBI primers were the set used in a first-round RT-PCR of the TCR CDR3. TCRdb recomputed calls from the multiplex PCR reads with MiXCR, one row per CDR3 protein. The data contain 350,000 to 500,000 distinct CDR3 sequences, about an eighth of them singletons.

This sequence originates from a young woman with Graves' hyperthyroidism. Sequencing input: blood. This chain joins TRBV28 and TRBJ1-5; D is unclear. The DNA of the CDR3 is TGTGCCAGCACCCCACCGGGCAGATACAATCAGCCCCAGCATTTT. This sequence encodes CASTPPGRYNQPQHF.